This T cell receptor beta chain was identified in a study of OX40 agonist ivuxolimab in advanced cancers. Assay used: immunoSEQ multiplex PCR; TCRdb lists only in-frame clones, some missing. Of about 34,000 clones listed, roughly 90% are singletons. The CDR3 consists of 15 residues. Germline CDR1 SQVTM, CDR2 ANQGSEA. Trimming left V 5 bases short and J 0 bases short, with 14 bases between. The chain joins TRBV29-1 to TRBJ2-1; D ambiguous. The sequence was obtained from an adult with an advanced solid tumor such as melanoma, head and neck, liver or kidney cancer. Sequencing used CD4+ or CD8+ T cells sorted from blood, obtained in a trial of the OX40 agonist ivuxolimab. This CDR3 is CSVIKDPSSYNEQFF. CDR3 in DNA: TGCAGCGTTATTAAGGACCCGAGCTCCTACAATGAGCAGTTCTTC.